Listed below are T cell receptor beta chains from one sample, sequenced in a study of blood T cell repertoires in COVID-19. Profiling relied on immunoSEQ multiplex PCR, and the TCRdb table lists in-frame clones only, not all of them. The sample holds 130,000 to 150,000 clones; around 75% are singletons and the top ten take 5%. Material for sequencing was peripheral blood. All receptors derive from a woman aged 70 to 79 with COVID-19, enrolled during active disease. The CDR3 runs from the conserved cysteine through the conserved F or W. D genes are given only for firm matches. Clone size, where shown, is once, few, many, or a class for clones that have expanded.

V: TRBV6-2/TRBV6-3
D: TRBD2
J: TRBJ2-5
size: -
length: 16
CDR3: CASSTQLAGTQETQYF
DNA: TGTGCCAGCAGTACCCAACTAGCGGGGACTCAAGAGACCCAGTACTTC

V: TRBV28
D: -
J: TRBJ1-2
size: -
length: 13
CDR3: CASTPTEHYGYTF
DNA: TGTGCCAGCACCCCGACGGAGCACTATGGCTACACCTTC

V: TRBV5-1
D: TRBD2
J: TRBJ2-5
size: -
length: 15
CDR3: CASRLSGGAQETQYF
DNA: TGCGCCAGCAGGCTTAGCGGGGGGGCTCAAGAGACCCAGTACTTC

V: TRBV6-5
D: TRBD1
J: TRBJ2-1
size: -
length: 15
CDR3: CASSPTGGPYNEQFF
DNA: TGTGCCAGCAGTCCGACAGGGGGACCCTACAATGAGCAGTTCTTC

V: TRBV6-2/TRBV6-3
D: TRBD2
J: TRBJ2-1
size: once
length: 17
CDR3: CASRPIWLAGISNEQFF
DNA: TGTGCCAGCAGACCTATTTGGCTAGCGGGGATCTCAAATGAGCAGTTCTTC

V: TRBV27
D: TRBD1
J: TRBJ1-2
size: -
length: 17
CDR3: CASSFRDRGGFNYGYTF
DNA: TGTGCCAGCAGTTTCCGGGACAGGGGTGGATTTAACTATGGCTACACCTTC

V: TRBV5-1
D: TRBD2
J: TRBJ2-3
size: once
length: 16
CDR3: CASSPGGLPPTDTQYF
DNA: TGCGCCAGCAGCCCGGGGGGACTGCCCCCCACAGATACGCAGTATTTT

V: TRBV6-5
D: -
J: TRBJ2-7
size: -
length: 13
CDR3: CASSYSDYREQYF
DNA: TGTGCCAGCAGCTACTCGGACTATCGGGAGCAGTACTTC

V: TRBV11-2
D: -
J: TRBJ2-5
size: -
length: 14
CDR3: CASSFQGGMETQYF
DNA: TGTGCCAGCAGCTTTCAGGGAGGTATGGAGACCCAGTACTTC

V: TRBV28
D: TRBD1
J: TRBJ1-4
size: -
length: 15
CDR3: CASSGQAKINEKLFF
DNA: TGTGCCAGCAGCGGACAGGCCAAAATTAATGAAAAACTGTTTTTT

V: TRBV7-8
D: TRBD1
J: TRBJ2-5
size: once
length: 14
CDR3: CASSYTGGLETQYF
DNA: TGTGCCAGCAGCTACACAGGGGGCTTGGAGACCCAGTACTTC

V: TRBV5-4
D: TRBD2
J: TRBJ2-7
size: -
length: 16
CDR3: CASSLAGTSGTYEQYF
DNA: TGTGCCAGCAGCTTGGCCGGGACTAGCGGAACCTACGAGCAGTACTTC

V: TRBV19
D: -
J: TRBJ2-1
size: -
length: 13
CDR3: CASSIRGGGEQFF
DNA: TGTGCCAGTAGTATTCGAGGCGGCGGGGAGCAGTTCTTC

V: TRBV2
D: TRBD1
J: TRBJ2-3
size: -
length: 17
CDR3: CASSEDRPGQSTDTQYF
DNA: TGTGCCAGCAGTGAGGACCGCCCGGGACAGAGCACAGATACGCAGTATTTT

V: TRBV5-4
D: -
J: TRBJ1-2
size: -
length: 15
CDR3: CATPSAGNGHYGYTF
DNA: TGTGCCACCCCCTCCGCGGGGAATGGACACTATGGCTACACCTTC

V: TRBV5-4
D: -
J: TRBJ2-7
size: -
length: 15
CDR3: CASSLESGGRTEQYF
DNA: TGTGCCAGCAGCTTGGAGTCTGGGGGCAGGACCGAGCAGTACTTC

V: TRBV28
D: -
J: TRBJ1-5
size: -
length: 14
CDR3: CASSLPSGYQPQHF
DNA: TGTGCCAGCAGTTTGCCCTCAGGCTATCAGCCCCAGCATTTT

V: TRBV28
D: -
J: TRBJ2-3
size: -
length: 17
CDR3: CASSLLPGVGNTDTQYF
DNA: TGTGCCAGCAGCCTTTTACCCGGGGTAGGGAACACAGATACGCAGTATTTT

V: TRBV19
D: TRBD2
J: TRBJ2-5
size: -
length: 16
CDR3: CASSKGLAGIQETQYF
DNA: TGTGCCAGTAGTAAAGGACTAGCGGGGATCCAGGAGACCCAGTACTTC

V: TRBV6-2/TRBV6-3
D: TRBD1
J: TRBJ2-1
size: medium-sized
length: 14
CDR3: CASSRQGSYNEQFF
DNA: TGTGCCAGCAGCCGACAGGGGTCCTACAATGAGCAGTTCTTC

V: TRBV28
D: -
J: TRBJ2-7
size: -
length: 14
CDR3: CASSSGPLTYEQYF
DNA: TGTGCCAGCAGTTCAGGGCCCCTCACCTACGAGCAGTACTTC

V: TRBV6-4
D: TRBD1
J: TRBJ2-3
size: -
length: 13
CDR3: CASSEQQGAVQYF
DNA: TGTGCCAGCAGTGAGCAACAGGGGGCGGTGCAGTATTTT

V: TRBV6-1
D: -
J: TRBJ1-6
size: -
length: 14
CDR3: CASREGGEGSPLHF
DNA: TGTGCCAGCAGGGAAGGGGGAGAGGGTTCACCCCTCCACTTT

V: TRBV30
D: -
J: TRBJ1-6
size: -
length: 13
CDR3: CACLTGNNSPLHF
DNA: TGTGCCTGCCTCACAGGGAATAATTCACCCCTCCACTTT

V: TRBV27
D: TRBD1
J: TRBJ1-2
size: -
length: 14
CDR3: CASRRTGAIYGYTF
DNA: TGTGCCAGCAGAAGGACAGGGGCGATCTATGGCTACACCTTC

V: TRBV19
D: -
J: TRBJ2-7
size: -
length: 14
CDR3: CASSKTAAGYEQYF
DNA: TGTGCCAGTAGTAAGACCGCTGCGGGCTACGAGCAGTACTTC